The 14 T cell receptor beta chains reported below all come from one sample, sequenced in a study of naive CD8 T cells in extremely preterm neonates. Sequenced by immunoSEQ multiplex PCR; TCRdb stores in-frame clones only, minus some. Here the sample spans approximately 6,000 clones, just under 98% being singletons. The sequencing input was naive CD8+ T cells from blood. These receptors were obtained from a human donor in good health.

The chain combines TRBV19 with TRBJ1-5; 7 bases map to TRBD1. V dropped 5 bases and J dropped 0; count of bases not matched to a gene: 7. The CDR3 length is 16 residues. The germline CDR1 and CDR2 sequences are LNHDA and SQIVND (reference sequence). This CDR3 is CASSALQGPSNQPQHF. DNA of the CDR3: TGTGCCAGTAGTGCCCTACAGGGGCCTAGCAATCAGCCCCAGCATTTT.

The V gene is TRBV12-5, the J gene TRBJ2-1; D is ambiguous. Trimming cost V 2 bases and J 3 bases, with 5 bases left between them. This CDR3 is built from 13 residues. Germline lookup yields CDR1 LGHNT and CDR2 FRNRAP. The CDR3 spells CASGLNYYNEQFF. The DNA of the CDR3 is TGTGCTAGTGGTTTGAACTACTACAATGAGCAGTTCTTC.

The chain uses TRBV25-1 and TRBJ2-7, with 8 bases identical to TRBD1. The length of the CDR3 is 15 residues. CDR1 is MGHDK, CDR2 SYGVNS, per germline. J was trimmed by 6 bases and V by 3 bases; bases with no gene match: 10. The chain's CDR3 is CASSDPGTGSAEQYF. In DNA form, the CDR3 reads TGTGCCAGCAGTGACCCCGGGACAGGTTCCGCCGAGCAGTACTTC.

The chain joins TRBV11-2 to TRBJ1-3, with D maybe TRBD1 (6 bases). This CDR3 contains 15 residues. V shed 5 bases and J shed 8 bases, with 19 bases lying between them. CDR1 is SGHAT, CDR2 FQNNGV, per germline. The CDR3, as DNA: TGTGCCAGCAGCGCTGATACAGGGTTCGGCGACACCATATATTTT. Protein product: CASSADTGFGDTIYF.

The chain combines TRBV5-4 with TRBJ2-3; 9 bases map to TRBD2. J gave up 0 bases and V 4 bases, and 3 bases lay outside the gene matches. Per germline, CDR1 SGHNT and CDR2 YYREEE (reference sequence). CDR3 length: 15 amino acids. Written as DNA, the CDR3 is TGTGCCAGCAGCCCCGGACTAGCGAGCACAGATACGCAGTATTTT. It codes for CASSPGLASTDTQYF.

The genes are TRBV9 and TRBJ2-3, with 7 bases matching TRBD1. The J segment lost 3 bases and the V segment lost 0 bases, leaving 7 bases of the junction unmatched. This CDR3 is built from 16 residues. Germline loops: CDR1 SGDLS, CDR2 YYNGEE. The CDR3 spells CASSVGGQILTDTQYF. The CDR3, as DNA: TGTGCCAGCAGCGTAGGGGGACAGATTCTGACAGATACGCAGTATTTT.

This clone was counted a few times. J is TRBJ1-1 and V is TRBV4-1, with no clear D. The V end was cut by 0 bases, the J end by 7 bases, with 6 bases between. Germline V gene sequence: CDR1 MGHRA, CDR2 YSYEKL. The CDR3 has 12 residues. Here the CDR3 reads CASSQEPGEAFF. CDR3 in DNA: TGCGCCAGCAGCCAAGAACCGGGTGAAGCTTTCTTT.

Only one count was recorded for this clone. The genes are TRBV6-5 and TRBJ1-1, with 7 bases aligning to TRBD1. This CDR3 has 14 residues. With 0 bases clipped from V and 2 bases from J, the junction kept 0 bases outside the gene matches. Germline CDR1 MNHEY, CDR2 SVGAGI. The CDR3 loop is CASSYSGGNTEAFF. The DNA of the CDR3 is TGTGCCAGCAGTTACTCAGGGGGCAACACTGAAGCTTTCTTT.

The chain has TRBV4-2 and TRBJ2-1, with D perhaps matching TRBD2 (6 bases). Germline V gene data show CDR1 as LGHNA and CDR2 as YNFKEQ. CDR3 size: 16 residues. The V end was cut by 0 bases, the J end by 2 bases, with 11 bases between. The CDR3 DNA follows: TGTGCCAGCAGCCAAGAGAGGAGGGAAACCTACAATGAGCAGTTCTTC. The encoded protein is CASSQERRETYNEQFF.

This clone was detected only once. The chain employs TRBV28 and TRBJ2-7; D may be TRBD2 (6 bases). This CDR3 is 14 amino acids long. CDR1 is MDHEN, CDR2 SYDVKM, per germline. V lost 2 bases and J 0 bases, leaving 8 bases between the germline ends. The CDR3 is CASSLLASSYEQYF. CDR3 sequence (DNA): TGTGCCAGCAGTTTACTAGCGAGCTCCTACGAGCAGTACTTC.

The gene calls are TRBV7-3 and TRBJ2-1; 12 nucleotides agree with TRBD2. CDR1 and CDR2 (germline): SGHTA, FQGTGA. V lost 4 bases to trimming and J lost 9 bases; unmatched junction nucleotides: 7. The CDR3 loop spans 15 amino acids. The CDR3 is CASSSLAGGPSEQFF. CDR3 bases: TGTGCCAGCAGCTCCCTAGCGGGAGGGCCTAGTGAGCAGTTCTTC.

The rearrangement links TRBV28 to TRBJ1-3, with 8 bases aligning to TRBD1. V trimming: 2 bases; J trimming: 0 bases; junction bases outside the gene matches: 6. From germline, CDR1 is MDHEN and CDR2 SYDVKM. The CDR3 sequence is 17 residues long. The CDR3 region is CASSLSWDRHSGNTIYF. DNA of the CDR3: TGTGCCAGCAGTTTAAGCTGGGACAGGCACTCTGGAAACACCATATATTTT.

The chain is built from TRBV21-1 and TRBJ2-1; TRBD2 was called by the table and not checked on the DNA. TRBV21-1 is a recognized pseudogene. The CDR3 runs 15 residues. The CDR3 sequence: CASRGLAGGCAVPFF. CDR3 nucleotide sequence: TGTGCCAGCAGGGGACTAGCGGGAGGCTGCGCGGTTCCGTTCTTC.

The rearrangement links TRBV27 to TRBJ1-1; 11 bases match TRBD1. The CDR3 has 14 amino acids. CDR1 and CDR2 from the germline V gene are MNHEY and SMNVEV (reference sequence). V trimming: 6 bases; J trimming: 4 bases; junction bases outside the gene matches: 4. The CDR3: CASSTGTGGTEAFF. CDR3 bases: TGTGCCAGCAGCACAGGGACAGGGGGCACTGAAGCTTTCTTT.